This is a list of T cell receptor beta chains from one sample in a study of blood T cell repertoires in COVID-19. The data were produced by immunoSEQ multiplex PCR, yet TCRdb's version contains in-frame clones alone and is incomplete. The sample holds over 250,000 clones, about 87% seen once. Sequenced: peripheral blood. The source is a woman in her forties who had recovered from COVID-19. Each CDR3 is given with its conserved first and last residue. The D gene is left open where the match is weak. Clone size is shown for a subset of rows, as once, few, many or a class of expanded clone.

j_call: TRBJ1-1; v_call: TRBV30; d_call: TRBD1; clone_size: NA; cdr3_length: 11; cdr3_aa: CAWGSGQGVFF; cdr3_nt: TGTGCCTGGGGGTCGGGACAGGGGGTATTCTTT
j_call: TRBJ2-1; v_call: TRBV6-1; d_call: NA; clone_size: NA; cdr3_length: 13; cdr3_aa: CASSEAQQGKEFF; cdr3_nt: TGTGCCAGCAGTGAAGCCCAACAGGGAAAGGAGTTCTTC
j_call: TRBJ2-1; v_call: TRBV12-3/TRBV12-4; d_call: NA; clone_size: NA; cdr3_length: 11; cdr3_aa: CASSLSNEQFF; cdr3_nt: TGTGCCAGCAGTTTGAGCAATGAGCAGTTCTTC
j_call: TRBJ1-6; v_call: TRBV9; d_call: NA; clone_size: NA; cdr3_length: 15; cdr3_aa: CASSGDRPANSPLHF; cdr3_nt: TGTGCCAGCAGCGGCGACAGACCCGCCAATTCACCCCTCCACTTT
j_call: TRBJ1-1; v_call: TRBV3-1/TRBV3-2; d_call: NA; clone_size: NA; cdr3_length: 14; cdr3_aa: CASSQEDTNTEAFF; cdr3_nt: TGTGCCAGCAGCCAAGAGGACACGAACACTGAAGCTTTCTTT
j_call: TRBJ1-2; v_call: TRBV7-9; d_call: NA; clone_size: NA; cdr3_length: 15; cdr3_aa: CASSPDRSLLYGYTF; cdr3_nt: TGTGCCAGCAGCCCCGACAGGAGTTTACTCTATGGCTACACCTTC
j_call: TRBJ2-3; v_call: TRBV4-3; d_call: NA; clone_size: NA; cdr3_length: 17; cdr3_aa: CASSQGPTDSSTDTQYF; cdr3_nt: TGCGCCAGCAGCCAAGGCCCCACGGACTCCTCCACAGATACGCAGTATTTT
j_call: TRBJ2-1; v_call: TRBV10-3; d_call: NA; clone_size: NA; cdr3_length: 15; cdr3_aa: CAISVQVGSYNEQFF; cdr3_nt: TGTGCCATCAGTGTGCAGGTAGGCTCCTACAATGAGCAGTTCTTC
j_call: TRBJ1-2; v_call: TRBV19; d_call: TRBD1; clone_size: NA; cdr3_length: 15; cdr3_aa: CASSNRQGAVYGYTF; cdr3_nt: TGTGCCAGTAGTAACCGACAGGGGGCGGTCTATGGCTACACCTTC
j_call: TRBJ2-7; v_call: TRBV2; d_call: TRBD1; clone_size: once; cdr3_length: 14; cdr3_aa: CASSGWDRGVEKYF; cdr3_nt: TGTGCCAGCAGTGGGTGGGACAGGGGTGTCGAGAAGTACTTC
j_call: TRBJ2-1; v_call: TRBV7-2; d_call: TRBD2; clone_size: NA; cdr3_length: 15; cdr3_aa: CASSPLAGAYNEQFF; cdr3_nt: TGTGCCAGCAGCCCACTAGCGGGGGCCTACAATGAGCAGTTCTTC
j_call: TRBJ1-5; v_call: TRBV15; d_call: NA; clone_size: NA; cdr3_length: 16; cdr3_aa: CATSTQAGGSNQPQHF; cdr3_nt: TGTGCCACCAGCACCCAGGCGGGAGGTAGCAATCAGCCCCAGCATTTT
j_call: TRBJ1-2; v_call: TRBV25-1; d_call: TRBD1; clone_size: once; cdr3_length: 15; cdr3_aa: CASSPPYGQGQGYTF; cdr3_nt: TGTGCCAGCAGCCCACCCTATGGACAGGGGCAAGGCTACACCTTC
j_call: TRBJ2-7; v_call: TRBV7-2; d_call: NA; clone_size: NA; cdr3_length: 14; cdr3_aa: CASSLGTVLKEQYF; cdr3_nt: TGTGCCAGCAGCTTAGGGACAGTCTTGAAGGAGCAGTACTTC
j_call: TRBJ2-3; v_call: TRBV9; d_call: TRBD2; clone_size: NA; cdr3_length: 13; cdr3_aa: CASQRGVTDTQYF; cdr3_nt: TGTGCCAGCCAACGGGGGGTGACAGATACGCAGTATTTT
j_call: TRBJ2-3; v_call: TRBV9; d_call: TRBD2; clone_size: NA; cdr3_length: 15; cdr3_aa: CASSKSGGDGDTQYF; cdr3_nt: TGTGCCAGCAGCAAAAGCGGGGGGGATGGCGATACGCAGTATTTT
j_call: TRBJ1-1; v_call: TRBV11-2; d_call: TRBD1; clone_size: few; cdr3_length: 17; cdr3_aa: CASSLDRMEMLTGKAFF; cdr3_nt: TGTGCCAGCAGCTTAGATCGTATGGAGATGTTGACAGGGAAAGCTTTCTTT
j_call: TRBJ1-2; v_call: TRBV18; d_call: TRBD1; clone_size: NA; cdr3_length: 14; cdr3_aa: CASSPSRGVYGYTF; cdr3_nt: TGTGCCAGCTCACCATCCAGGGGGGTCTATGGCTACACCTTC
j_call: TRBJ2-7; v_call: TRBV6-2/TRBV6-3; d_call: TRBD1; clone_size: NA; cdr3_length: 15; cdr3_aa: CASSLGQPPDYEQYF; cdr3_nt: TGTGCCAGCAGTTTGGGACAGCCACCGGACTACGAGCAGTACTTC
j_call: TRBJ1-5; v_call: TRBV2; d_call: TRBD1; clone_size: NA; cdr3_length: 14; cdr3_aa: CASSIDRVDQPQHF; cdr3_nt: TGTGCCAGCAGCATAGACAGGGTAGATCAGCCCCAGCATTTT
j_call: TRBJ2-4; v_call: TRBV7-2; d_call: NA; clone_size: NA; cdr3_length: 15; cdr3_aa: CASSLSRETKNIQYF; cdr3_nt: TGTGCCAGCAGCTTGTCTAGGGAGACCAAAAACATTCAGTACTTC
j_call: TRBJ1-4; v_call: TRBV11-2; d_call: NA; clone_size: NA; cdr3_length: 15; cdr3_aa: CASSLDRGPNEKLFF; cdr3_nt: TGTGCCAGCAGCTTAGATAGGGGCCCTAATGAAAAACTGTTTTTT
j_call: TRBJ2-7; v_call: TRBV6-5; d_call: NA; clone_size: NA; cdr3_length: 13; cdr3_aa: CAGGAPFVNEQYF; cdr3_nt: TGTGCCGGGGGGGCACCCTTTGTCAACGAGCAGTACTTC
j_call: TRBJ2-7; v_call: TRBV13; d_call: TRBD2; clone_size: NA; cdr3_length: 12; cdr3_aa: CASRGGTYEQYF; cdr3_nt: TGTGCCAGCAGGGGGGGGACCTACGAGCAGTACTTC
j_call: TRBJ1-5; v_call: TRBV27; d_call: NA; clone_size: NA; cdr3_length: 12; cdr3_aa: CATPRRGQPQHF; cdr3_nt: TGTGCCACCCCCAGACGGGGACAGCCCCAGCATTTT
j_call: TRBJ1-3; v_call: TRBV19; d_call: NA; clone_size: few; cdr3_length: 18; cdr3_aa: CASSLHRVGLRPGNTIYF; cdr3_nt: TGTGCCAGTAGTCTCCACCGGGTCGGGTTACGACCTGGAAACACCATATATTTT